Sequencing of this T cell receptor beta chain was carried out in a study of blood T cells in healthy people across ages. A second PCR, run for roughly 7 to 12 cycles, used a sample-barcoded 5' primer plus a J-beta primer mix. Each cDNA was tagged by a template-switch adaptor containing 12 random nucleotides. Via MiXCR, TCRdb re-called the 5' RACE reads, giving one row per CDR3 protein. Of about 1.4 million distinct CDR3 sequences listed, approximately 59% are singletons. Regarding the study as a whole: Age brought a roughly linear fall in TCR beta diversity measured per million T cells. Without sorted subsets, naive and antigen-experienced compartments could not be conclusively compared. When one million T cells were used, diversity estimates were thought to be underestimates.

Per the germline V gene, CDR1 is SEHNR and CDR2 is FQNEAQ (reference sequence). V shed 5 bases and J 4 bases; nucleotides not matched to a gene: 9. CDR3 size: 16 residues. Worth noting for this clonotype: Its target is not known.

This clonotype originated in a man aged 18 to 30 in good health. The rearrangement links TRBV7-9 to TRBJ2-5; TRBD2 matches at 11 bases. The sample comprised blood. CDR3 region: CASSPPDSGGGETQYF. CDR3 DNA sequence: TGTGCCAGCAGCCCACCCGATAGCGGGGGGGGAGAGACCCAGTACTTC.